This is a list of T cell receptor beta chains from one sample in a study of early T cells in non-severe SARS-CoV-2 infection. TCRdb re-derived calls from the 5' RACE reads in MiXCR, one entry per CDR3 protein. The top ten hold less than 4.5% of the sample, which has roughly 120,000 distinct CDR3 sequences, approximately 12% seen once. Here the sequenced sample was whole blood, taken at baseline. Receptor source: an adult who was a healthcare worker with PCR-confirmed SARS-CoV-2 infection or an uninfected control (not recorded which). Both conserved end residues are part of each CDR3. D genes are given only for firm matches. Only some rows state a clone size, as once, few, many or a class for expanded clones.

j_call cdr3_length clone_size v_call d_call cdr3_nt cdr3_aa
TRBJ1-1 14 few TRBV29-1 TRBD1 TGCAGCGTTGATTTACAGGGGCGGGACACTGAAGCTTTCTTT CSVDLQGRDTEAFF
TRBJ1-3 15 many TRBV28 NA TGTGCCATTTCCCCCGACGGGGGCTCTGGAAACACCATATATTTT CAISPDGGSGNTIYF
TRBJ2-7 15 few TRBV7-2 NA TGTGCCAGCAGCCCAAGCAGACAGTTTTCCTACGAGCAGTACTTC CASSPSRQFSYEQYF
TRBJ2-7 15 NA TRBV7-2 NA TGTGCCAGCAGCTTACCCCGGACAGCTCGAAACGAGCAGTACTTC CASSLPRTARNEQYF
TRBJ2-3 14 few TRBV29-1 TRBD2 TGCAGCGCCGTAGGGACTAGCGGGGCAGATACGCAGTATTTT CSAVGTSGADTQYF
TRBJ2-7 14 few TRBV6-1 NA TGTGCCAGCAGAAGACCGGGACTCCCCTACGAGCAGTACTTC CASRRPGLPYEQYF
TRBJ1-2 13 few TRBV7-9 NA TGTGCCAGCAGCTCCGTCCCTACTAGTGGCTACACCTTC CASSSVPTSGYTF
TRBJ2-7 16 NA TRBV20-1 TRBD2 TGCAGTGCTCACACCGGGACTAGACTCCCCCCAGGTGAGCAGTACTTC CSAHTGTRLPPGEQYF
TRBJ2-1 17 many TRBV10-3 TRBD2 TGTGCCATCATGGGAAGGTCCCCGGGACTAGCCAACAATGAGCAGTTCTTC CAIMGRSPGLANNEQFF
TRBJ2-1 15 NA TRBV7-3 TRBD2 TGTGCCAGCAGCTCCCGCGGGGGGGCCTACAATGAGCAGTTCTTC CASSSRGGAYNEQFF
TRBJ2-7 12 NA TRBV6-1 NA TGTGCCATCACGACGGATACCTACGAGCAGTACTTC CAITTDTYEQYF
TRBJ2-1 14 NA TRBV12-3/TRBV12-4 NA TGTGCCAGCAGTCCCGGGCCGGGGTACAATGAGCAGTTCTTC CASSPGPGYNEQFF
TRBJ2-2 18 NA TRBV3-1 TRBD2 TGTGCCAGCAGCCAAGCCCCCGAACTAGCGGGGAACACCGGGGAGCTGTTTTTT CASSQAPELAGNTGELFF
TRBJ2-7 14 NA TRBV28 NA TGTGCCAGCAGTCTCGAGGCTACAGCCTACGAGCAGTACTTC CASSLEATAYEQYF
TRBJ2-3 16 NA TRBV4-2 TRBD2 TGTGCCAGCAGCCAAGTTATTGCGGGGGGGGCAGATACGCAGTATTTT CASSQVIAGGADTQYF
TRBJ2-1 14 few TRBV5-1 NA TGCGCCAGCAGCCTGTACCTTGGGGGTAATGAGCAGTTCTTC CASSLYLGGNEQFF
TRBJ1-1 14 many TRBV18 TRBD1 TGTGCCAGCTCTCCGACAGGGGCGAACACTGAAGCTTTCTTT CASSPTGANTEAFF
TRBJ1-5 16 NA TRBV7-8 NA TGTGCCAGCAGCCCTCAGGCAACCCATAGCAATCAGCCCCAGCATTTT CASSPQATHSNQPQHF
TRBJ2-3 18 NA TRBV7-9 TRBD2 TGTGCCAGCAGCTTGTGGACTAGCGGCGCCTTTAGCACAGATACGCAGTATTTT CASSLWTSGAFSTDTQYF
TRBJ1-1 15 NA TRBV7-3 NA TGTGCCAGCACCCCCTCCGGGGTCGGAAACACTGAAGCTTTCTTT CASTPSGVGNTEAFF
TRBJ1-3 14 few TRBV12-3/TRBV12-4 NA TGTGCCAGCAGTTTAGGACAGACTGGAAACACCATATATTTT CASSLGQTGNTIYF
TRBJ2-1 11 few TRBV27 NA TGTGCCAGCACCTACGGGGGTGAGCAGTTCTTC CASTYGGEQFF
TRBJ1-2 12 many TRBV7-2 TRBD1 TGTGCCAGCAGGATTCAGGGGGATGGCTACACCTTC CASRIQGDGYTF
TRBJ1-1 15 many TRBV7-3 TRBD1 TGTGCCAGCAGCGCCCGACAGGGCTGGCCCACTGAAGCTTTCTTT CASSARQGWPTEAFF
TRBJ2-5 14 NA TRBV12-3/TRBV12-4 NA TGTGCCAGCAGTTTAGGGCAGGAGGTAGAGACCCAGTACTTC CASSLGQEVETQYF
TRBJ1-1 13 NA TRBV18 NA TGTGCCAGCTCCGGAGGACGGAACACTGAAGCTTTCTTT CASSGGRNTEAFF
TRBJ2-6 13 many TRBV30 NA TGTGCCTGGATGTTGAAAGGGGCCAACGTCCTGACTTTC CAWMLKGANVLTF
TRBJ2-2 16 few TRBV5-1 NA TGCGCCAGCAGCTTGGCCCGGGATTGGGGCACCGGGGAGCTGTTTTTT CASSLARDWGTGELFF
TRBJ2-7 15 few TRBV23-1 TRBD1 TGCGCCAGCAGTCAAGTCGGCAGGGGGCGCAACGAGCAGTACTTC CASSQVGRGRNEQYF
TRBJ1-1 17 NA TRBV5-1 NA TGCGCCAGCAGCTTAAGCTACAATAACAGAGCGAACACTGAAGCTTTCTTT CASSLSYNNRANTEAFF
TRBJ1-1 14 few TRBV6-6 NA TGTGCCAGCAGTTGGCGGGAGGTAGACACTGAAGCTTTCTTT CASSWREVDTEAFF
TRBJ1-2 15 NA TRBV7-2 TRBD1 TGTGCCAGCAGCTCTTGGACAGGGGGCCTACGTGGCTACACCTTC CASSSWTGGLRGYTF
TRBJ1-1 14 NA TRBV30 NA TGTGCCTGGAGTCTGGGGCAGGGCCACACTGAAGCTTTCTTT CAWSLGQGHTEAFF
TRBJ2-2 12 few TRBV2 TRBD1 TGTGCCAGCAGTAGGGACAGCGGGGAGCTGTTTTTT CASSRDSGELFF
TRBJ2-2 15 NA TRBV5-4 TRBD2 TGTGCCAGCAGCAGGGGACTAGCGAACACCGGGGAGCTGTTTTTT CASSRGLANTGELFF
TRBJ1-4 14 many TRBV7-9 NA TGTGCCAGCAGCTTGGGGAGGACTAATGAGAAACTGTTTTTT CASSLGRTNEKLFF